The subject of this entry is one T cell receptor (beta chain). What it binds is not known. Assay used: immunoSEQ multiplex PCR; TCRdb lists only in-frame clones, some missing. The table shows about 120,000 clones, with roughly 93% occurring only once. The data stem from a study of graft-versus-host responses after intestinal transplantation. Study-wide context: All recipients got anti-thymocyte globulin induction, then tacrolimus and steroids for three to four years.

Whole-study results and caveats: HvG clone declines early post-transplant were associated with peak circulating GvH levels. Allografts carried high graft-versus-host to host-versus-graft clonal ratios in patients having graft-donor T cell macrochimerism. There were GvH clones found in recipient marrow, and some of them appeared first in ileum or blood.

The sample in question was unstimulated CD4+ T cells sorted from spleen or lymph node cells, obtained before intestinal transplant. The receptor comes from a human donor who received an intestinal transplant.

The CDR3 coding sequence is TGCGCCAGCAGCTTGGAGGTGGCGGGGAACGAGCAGTACTTC. Protein sequence: CASSLEVAGNEQYF. The rearrangement links TRBV5-1 to TRBJ2-7; a weak D match, TRBD2 (6 bases). Germline loops: CDR1 SGHRS, CDR2 YFSETQ. This CDR3 is 14 amino acids long. V was clipped by 0 bases and J by 5 bases, with 12 bases between them.